Below, 3 T cell receptor beta chains from the same sample are listed, as sequenced in a study of esophageal squamous cell carcinoma under preoperative chemotherapy. Time point: before preoperative PTX-NDP chemotherapy. TCRdb processed the PCR reads anew with MiXCR; each CDR3 protein has one entry. The sample lists more than 15,000 distinct CDR3 sequences; approximately 48% were seen once. Sample acquisition took place from a patient given preoperative chemotherapy. The receptor source for this set is a human donor with esophageal squamous cell carcinoma. The donor label of this sample is uncertain.

The table lists this clonotype with a few counts. The chain employs TRBV7-2 and TRBJ2-7, with 7 bases lining up with TRBD2. CDR3 length: 15 amino acids. The ends lost 5 bases at V and 2 bases at J; junction bases unmatched: 9. Germline values: CDR1 SGHTA, CDR2 FQGNSA. The CDR3 is CASSLDGTNAYEQYF. The DNA for the CDR3 is TGTGCCAGCAGCCTGGATGGGACTAACGCCTACGAGCAGTACTTC.

Regarding this clonotype: One junction end does not reproduce the germline sequence, and a read error may be involved. The chain joins TRBV12-3 or TRBV12-4 to TRBJ2-4; either TRBD1 or TRBD2 may supply D (6 bases each). The CDR3 is 18 amino acids. The CDR3 is CASSLARDEGGGKKIQYF. The CDR3 DNA sequence: TGTGCGAGCAGTTTGGCGCGCGACGAGGGGGGTGGCAAAAAGATTCAGTACTTC.

This chain joins TRBV7-9 and TRBJ2-3, with TRBD2 matching over 11 bases. The CDR3 is 15 residues long. Per germline, CDR1 SEHNR and CDR2 FQNEAQ (reference sequence). The ends lost 4 bases at V and 4 bases at J; junction bases unmatched: 4. The DNA of the CDR3 is TGTGCCAGCAGCTCGCTAGCGGGGGGTGCAGATACGCAGTATTTT. Translating gives CASSSLAGGADTQYF.